This T cell receptor (beta chain) was captured in a study of T cell repertoires in cytomegalovirus infection. TCRdb itself ran the reads through MiXCR, one entry per CDR3 protein. This sample has some 560,000 distinct CDR3 sequences; just under 40% occur once, and the top ten carry around 50%. This clonotype was counted between two and nine times. Its antigen is as yet unknown. This CDR3 spans 13 amino acids. V was shortened by 2 bases and J by 6 bases, with 7 bases between the two germline ends. The chain combines TRBV12-3 or TRBV12-4 with TRBJ2-2, with D maybe TRBD2 (5 bases). The sample was cultured PBMCs, taken from culture after CMV antigen stimulation. The sequence came from a human donor in good health (CMV status not recorded). Some clones in this sample may be carry-over from other donors' samples. DNA for the CDR3: TGTGCCAGCAGTTTAATGGGAGCCGGGGAGCTGTTTTTT. Translated: CASSLMGAGELFF.